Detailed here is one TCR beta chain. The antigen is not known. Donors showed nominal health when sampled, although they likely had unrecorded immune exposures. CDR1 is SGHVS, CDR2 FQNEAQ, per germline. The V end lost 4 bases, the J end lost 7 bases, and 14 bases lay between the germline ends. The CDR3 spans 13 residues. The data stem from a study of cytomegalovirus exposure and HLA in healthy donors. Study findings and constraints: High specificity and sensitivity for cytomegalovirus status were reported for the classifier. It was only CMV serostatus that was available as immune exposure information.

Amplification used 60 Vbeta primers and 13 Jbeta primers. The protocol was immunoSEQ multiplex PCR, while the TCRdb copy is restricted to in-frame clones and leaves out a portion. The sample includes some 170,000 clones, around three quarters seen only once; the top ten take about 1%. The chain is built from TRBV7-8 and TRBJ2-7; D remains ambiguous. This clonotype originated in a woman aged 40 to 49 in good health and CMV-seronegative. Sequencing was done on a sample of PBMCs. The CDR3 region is CASSSLPTLEQYF. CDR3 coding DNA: TGTGCCAGCAGCTCCCTCCCGACTCTAGAGCAGTACTTC.